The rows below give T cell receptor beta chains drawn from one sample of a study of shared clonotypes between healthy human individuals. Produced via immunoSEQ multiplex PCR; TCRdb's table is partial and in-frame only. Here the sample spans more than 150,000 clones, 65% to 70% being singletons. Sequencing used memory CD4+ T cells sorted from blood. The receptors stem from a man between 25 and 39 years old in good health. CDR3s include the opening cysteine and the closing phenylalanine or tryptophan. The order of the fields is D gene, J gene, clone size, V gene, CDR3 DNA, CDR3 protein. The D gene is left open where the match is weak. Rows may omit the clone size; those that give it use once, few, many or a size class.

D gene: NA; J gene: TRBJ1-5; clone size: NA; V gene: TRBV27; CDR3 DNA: TGTGCCAGCAGCCGAAACCCGGGGGCCAATCAGCCCCAGCATTTT; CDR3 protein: CASSRNPGANQPQHF
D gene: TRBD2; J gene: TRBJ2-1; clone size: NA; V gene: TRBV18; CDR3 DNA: TGTGCCAGCTCTTATCTAGCGGGAGTACGGTACAATGAGCAGTTCTTC; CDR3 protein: CASSYLAGVRYNEQFF
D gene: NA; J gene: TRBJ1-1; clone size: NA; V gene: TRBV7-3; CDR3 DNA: TGTGCCAGCAGCTCCGACCCCTACACTGAAGCTTTCTTT; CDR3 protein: CASSSDPYTEAFF
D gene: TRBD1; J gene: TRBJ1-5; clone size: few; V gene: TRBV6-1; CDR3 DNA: TGTGCCAGCAGTGCGACAGGGAACCAGCCCCAGCATTTT; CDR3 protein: CASSATGNQPQHF
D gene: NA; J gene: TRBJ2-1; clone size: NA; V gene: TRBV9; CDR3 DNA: TGTGCCAGCAGCGCCGACCCCTACAATGAGCAGTTCTTC; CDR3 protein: CASSADPYNEQFF
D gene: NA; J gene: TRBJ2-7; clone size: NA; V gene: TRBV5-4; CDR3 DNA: TGTGCCAGCAGCTCTCTCTACGAGCAGTACTTC; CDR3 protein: CASSSLYEQYF
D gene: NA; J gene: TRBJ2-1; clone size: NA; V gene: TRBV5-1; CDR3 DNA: TGCGCCAGCAGCTTCGGTCGCAGTAATGAGCAGTTCTTC; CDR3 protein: CASSFGRSNEQFF
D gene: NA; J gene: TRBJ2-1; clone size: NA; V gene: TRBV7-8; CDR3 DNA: TGTGCCAGCAGCTTAGCGCCCCACTCAGGAGGGCTTAGGTCCTACAATGAGCAGTTCTTC; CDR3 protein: CASSLAPHSGGLRSYNEQFF
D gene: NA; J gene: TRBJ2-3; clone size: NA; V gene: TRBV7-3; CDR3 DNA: TGTGCCAGCAGCTTAACTAGGGGCGGGCGAGCGACAGATACGCAGTATTTT; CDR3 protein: CASSLTRGGRATDTQYF
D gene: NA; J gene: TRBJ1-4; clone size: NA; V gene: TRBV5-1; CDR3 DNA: TGCGCCAGCAGCTTGGGGAATGAAAAACTGTTTTTT; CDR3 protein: CASSLGNEKLFF
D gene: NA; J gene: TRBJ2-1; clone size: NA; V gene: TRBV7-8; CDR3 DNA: TGTGCCAGCAGCTTAGCGCGTAACAATGAGCAGTTCTTC; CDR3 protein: CASSLARNNEQFF
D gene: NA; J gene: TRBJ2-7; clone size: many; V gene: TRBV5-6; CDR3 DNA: TGTGCCAGCAGCACCAGACGGGAGCAGTACTTC; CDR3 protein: CASSTRREQYF
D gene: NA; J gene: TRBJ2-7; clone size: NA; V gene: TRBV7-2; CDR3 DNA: TGTGCCAGCAGCTTACCATACAGGAGAACCTACGAGCAGTACTTC; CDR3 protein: CASSLPYRRTYEQYF
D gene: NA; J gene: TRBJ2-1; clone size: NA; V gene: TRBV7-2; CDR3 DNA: TGTGCCAGCAGCCGCGGGGACGCCTTGCCGTTCTTC; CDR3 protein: CASSRGDALPFF
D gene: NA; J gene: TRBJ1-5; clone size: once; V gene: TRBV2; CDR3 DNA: TGTGCCAGCAGTGCCGATCATAGCAATCAGCCCCAGCATTTT; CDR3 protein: CASSADHSNQPQHF
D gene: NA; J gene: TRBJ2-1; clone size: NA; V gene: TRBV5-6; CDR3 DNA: TGTGCCAGCAGCTTGGTTCCCCTTTCGGGAGCCATCGGTAATGAGCAGTTCTTC; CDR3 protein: CASSLVPLSGAIGNEQFF
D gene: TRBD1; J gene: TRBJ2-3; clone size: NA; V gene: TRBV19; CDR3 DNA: TGTGCCAGTAGTAAACGGACAGGCCGCACAGATACGCAGTATTTT; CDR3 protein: CASSKRTGRTDTQYF
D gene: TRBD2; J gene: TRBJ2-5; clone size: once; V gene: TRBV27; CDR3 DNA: TGTGCCAGCAGTGAGCGGGAGTATAAAGAGACCCAGTACTTC; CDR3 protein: CASSEREYKETQYF
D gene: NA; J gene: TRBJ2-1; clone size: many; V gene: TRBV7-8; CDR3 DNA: TGTGCCAGCAGCTTAGGCGATAAGTATGAGCAGTTCTTC; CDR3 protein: CASSLGDKYEQFF
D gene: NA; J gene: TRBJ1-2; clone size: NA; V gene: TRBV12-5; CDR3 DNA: TGTGCTAGTGGTTTGGTATTGGGAGTTAAACCTTATGGCTACACCTTC; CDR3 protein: CASGLVLGVKPYGYTF
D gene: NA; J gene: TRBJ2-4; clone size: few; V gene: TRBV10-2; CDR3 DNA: TGCGCCAGCAATGATTTCGGGACCTCAGGCAACATTCAGTACTTC; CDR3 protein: CASNDFGTSGNIQYF
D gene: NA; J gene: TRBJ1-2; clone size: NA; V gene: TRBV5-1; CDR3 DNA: TGCGCCAGCAGCTTGACCAACTTAAGGCAGAACTATGGCTACACCTTC; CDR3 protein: CASSLTNLRQNYGYTF